This T cell receptor beta chain was identified in a study of siplizumab effects on memory and regulatory T cells. V was pared by 6 bases and J by 0 bases, with 9 bases between. The CDR3 runs to 14 residues. CDR1 is MNHNY, CDR2 SVGAGI, per germline (reference sequence). It was approximately 99,000 TCR templates that were assayed per sample. Produced via immunoSEQ multiplex PCR; TCRdb's table is partial and in-frame only. The data contain about 82,000 clones, about 87% of them singletons. Overall study findings and caveats: Both greater diversity than memory cells and a major contribution to the alloresponse seemed to characterize naive T cells. It was never confirmed that proliferating Tregs from siplizumab cultures were suppressive. Alloreactive clones mapping to unstimulated subsets formed only a minor fraction.

About this clone: Its antigen remains unknown.

What was sequenced was Tregs sorted from blood. The sequence came from a human donor in good health. The J gene is TRBJ2-4, the V gene TRBV6-6; D is unresolved. CDR3 bases: TGTGCCAGCAGCGCCTCACTAGCCAAAAACATTCAGTACTTC. Amino acids: CASSASLAKNIQYF.